These 15 T cell receptor beta chains were sequenced from one sample in a study of Ad26.COV2.S vaccination and SARS-CoV-2 variants. Clones were sequenced by immunoSEQ multiplex PCR, and TCRdb holds only the in-frame ones, with some missing. The sample lists about 420,000 clones; 88% were seen once. Indicated treatment: approximately 18 received Ad26.COV2.S at low or high dose, single or two shots; 5 received placebo; per-sample allocation not given. Samples analyzed were those drawn on day 63 after the first vaccine or placebo injection. The source material was peripheral blood, sampled in a trial of Ad26.COV2.S vaccine versus placebo. The receptors were sampled from a person aged 18 to 59 who received the Ad26.COV2.S COVID-19 vaccine or a placebo.

This clone was counted once. V is TRBV7-6 and J is TRBJ2-7; 10 bases agree with TRBD1. This CDR3 has 19 residues. J lost 4 bases, V lost 1 base, and 16 bases had no gene match. CDR1 SGHVS and CDR2 FNYEAQ come from the germline V gene. Written as DNA, the CDR3 is TGTGCCAGCAGCTTAGGGTTCGCGCACCCGGGACAGGGGTTTTACGAGCAGTACTTC. Residues: CASSLGFAHPGQGFYEQYF. The whole variable domain, remainder taken from reference TRBV7-6 and TRBJ2-7, is GAGVSQSPRYKVTKRGQDVALRCDPISGHVSLYWYRQALGQGPEFLTYFNYEAQQDKSGLPNDRFSAERPEGSISTLTIQRTEQRDSAMYRCASSLGFAHPGQGFYEQYFGPGTRLTVT.

Written as DNA, the CDR3 is TGTGCCAGCAGTTATAGGCTTGGACAGGGGTACAATGAGCAGTTCTTC. It yields the protein CASSYRLGQGYNEQFF. This rearrangement joins TRBV6-2 or TRBV6-3 to TRBJ2-1; TRBD1 matches at 9 bases. This CDR3 is built from 16 residues. The V gene's germline CDR1 is MNHEY and CDR2 SVGEGT. Unmatched junction bases numbered 7, after V lost 3 bases and J lost 4 bases.

The chain joins TRBV12-3 or TRBV12-4 to TRBJ2-5; D remains unclear. There are 12 residues in the CDR3. V lost 3 bases and J lost 5, with 7 bases in between. The CDR3 nucleotides read TGTGCCAGCAGTTTTCATGGGGAGACCCAGTACTTC. This codes for CASSFHGETQYF.

V gene TRBV5-6 combines with J gene TRBJ1-2; D is uncertain. Germline assignment: CDR1 SGHDT and CDR2 YYEEEE. The V end lost 4 bases, the J end lost 7 bases, and 11 bases lay between the germline ends. The CDR3 length is 12 residues. CDR3 DNA: TGTGCCAGCAGCCCGCCGGTGGGTGGCTACACCTTC. Its translation is CASSPPVGGYTF.

This rearrangement joins TRBV14 to TRBJ1-1; D remains unclear. This CDR3 region has 13 residues. Germline values: CDR1 SGHDN, CDR2 FVKESK. Trimming stripped 1 base from V and 4 bases from J, with 7 bases between. The CDR3 loop is CASSQAWVTEAFF. CDR3 sequence (DNA): TGTGCCAGCAGCCAAGCGTGGGTCACTGAAGCTTTCTTT. The variable domain in full, completed from reference TRBV14 and TRBJ1-1, reads EAGVTQFPSHSVIEKGQTVTLRCDPISGHDNLYWYRRVMGKEIKFLLHFVKESKQDESGMPNNRFLAERTGGTYSTLKVQPAELEDSGVYFCASSQAWVTEAFFGQGTRLTVV.

V usage is TRBV28 and J usage is TRBJ1-4; 8 nucleotides align to TRBD1. CDR1 is MDHEN and CDR2 is SYDVKM in the germline V gene. CDR3 size: 14 residues. J was trimmed by 8 bases and V by 3 bases; bases with no gene match: 5. The CDR3 loop is CASSLTGEREKLFF. CDR3 nucleotides: TGTGCCAGCAGTTTGACAGGGGAAAGGGAAAAACTGTTTTTT.

The CDR3: CASSLRISRANEKLFF. The CDR3 bases are TGTGCCAGCAGTTTAAGAATCTCCCGGGCTAATGAAAAACTGTTTTTT. The J gene is TRBJ1-4, the V gene TRBV28; D not certain. V lost 2 bases to trimming and J lost 3 bases, with 13 bases between them. Germline assignment: CDR1 MDHEN and CDR2 SYDVKM. This CDR3 is built from 16 residues.

The CDR3 loop reads CASSIPSGSGSQYF. The CDR3 region has the DNA TGTGCCAGTAGTATACCGAGCGGGTCAGGATCGCAGTACTTC. The rearrangement uses TRBV19 and TRBJ2-7; weak D call: TRBD2 (6 bases). This CDR3 region has 14 residues. CDR1 LNHDA and CDR2 SQIVND come from the germline V gene (reference sequence). V shed 2 bases and J shed 9 bases, with 17 bases lying between them.

The V and J genes are TRBV4-1 and TRBJ2-1; the D gene is possibly TRBD1 (6 bases). The CDR3 has 14 residues. The V end was cut by 3 bases, the J end by 6 bases, with 12 bases between. From germline, CDR1 is MGHRA and CDR2 YSYEKL. The CDR3 protein is CASSHGQTLNEQFF. The CDR3 nucleotides read TGCGCCAGCAGCCACGGACAGACACTCAATGAGCAGTTCTTC.

The chain uses TRBV5-6 and TRBJ1-2; unclear D gene. This CDR3 is 12 amino acids long. V was trimmed by 7 bases and J by 8 bases, leaving 15 bases between them. CDR1 and CDR2 from the germline V gene are SGHDT and YYEEEE. CDR3 nucleotide sequence: TGTGCCAGCGGCCGGTTACGAAGGGGCTACACCTTC. Translation gives CASGRLRRGYTF.

V is TRBV28 and J is TRBJ1-5; D unclear. This CDR3 region has 12 residues. Trimming removed 5 bases at V and 3 bases at J, with 5 bases between. Germline V gives CDR1 MDHEN, CDR2 SYDVKM. CDR3 sequence: CASSPDNQPQHF. CDR3 bases: TGTGCCAGCAGTCCAGACAATCAGCCCCAGCATTTT.

The CDR3 here is CASSFLFGNGYTF. CDR3 coding DNA: TGTGCCAGCAGCTTTTTGTTTGGGAATGGCTACACCTTC. The chain couples TRBV7-3 to TRBJ1-2; D remains unclear. The CDR3 spans 13 residues. Germline V gene lookup returns CDR1 SGHTA and CDR2 FQGTGA. With 3 bases removed from V and 6 bases from J, the gap between germline ends came to 11 bases.

This chain's CDR3 is CARAGRKLAGDVYEQFF. Written as DNA, the CDR3 is TGTGCCAGAGCAGGGCGGAAACTAGCGGGGGACGTCTATGAGCAGTTCTTC. V is TRBV2 and J is TRBJ2-1, with 11 nucleotides matching TRBD2. With 9 bases clipped from V and 8 bases from J, the junction kept 18 bases outside the gene matches. CDR1 is SNHLY and CDR2 is FYNNEI in the germline V gene. This CDR3 comprises 17 residues.

The chain recombines TRBV27 with TRBJ2-3; tentative D call: TRBD1 (6 bases). The germline V gene encodes CDR1 MNHEY and CDR2 SMNVEV (reference sequence). The length of the CDR3 is 16 residues. V was cut by 4 bases and J by 0 bases, with 14 bases left in between. CDR3 sequence reads: CASSSRQDLSTDTQYF. CDR3 nucleotide sequence: TGTGCCAGCAGTTCCCGACAGGACCTAAGCACAGATACGCAGTATTTT.

The chain has TRBV18 and TRBJ1-6, with a tentative D call TRBD1 (5 bases). The CDR3 extends over 16 amino acids. Trimming pared 6 bases from V and 10 bases from J, leaving 22 bases between. Germline V gene lookup returns CDR1 KGHSH and CDR2 LQKENI. CDR3 in DNA: TGTGCCAGCTCCACACAGGCTGGGGGTTCTGAGTCACCCCTCCACTTT. It is translated as CASSTQAGGSESPLHF.